This TCR beta chain was sequenced in a study of blood T cell repertoires in COVID-19. Across the whole study: COVID-19 samples, acute and convalescent, were from the United States, Italy and Spain. Sources were T cells, B-cell-depleted T cells, or PBMCs; the material itself was cDNA or gDNA.

Original methodology: Using reference gene primer amplification, nucleated cell counts were estimated. Libraries were prepared by immunoSEQ multiplex PCR; TCRdb keeps only in-frame clonotypes and omits some of them. That table supplies the V and J calls and clone size; D and trimming were determined from the DNA. The repertoire holds approximately 150,000 clones, with approximately 89% as singletons. Germline V gene lookup returns CDR1 WNHNN and CDR2 SYGVQD (reference sequence). V dropped 4 bases and J dropped 4; count of bases not matched to a gene: 9. The CDR3 runs 15 residues. The material sequenced was peripheral blood. The TCR sequence derives from a human donor in a cohort sampled during active COVID-19. This sequence joins TRBV10-1 and TRBJ1-1, with 7 bases aligning to TRBD1. For the CDR3, the DNA is TGCGCCAGCAGTGGAGGGACAGCGAGGGGCACTGAAGCTTTCTTT. Translated, it gives CASSGGTARGTEAFF.